The rows below give T cell receptor beta chains drawn from one sample of a study of cytomegalovirus exposure and HLA in healthy donors. Data came from immunoSEQ multiplex PCR; TCRdb stores just in-frame clones and leaves some out. Among some 140,000 clones, around 77% were seen once, and the ten largest hold about 1%. The sequencing sample was made of PBMCs. The receptors here all came from a man aged 18 to 30 in good health and CMV-seronegative. Each CDR3 is given with its conserved first and last residue. Fields, in order: clone size, J gene, D gene, V gene, CDR3 DNA, CDR3 protein. D genes are given only for firm matches. Clone size is shown for a subset of rows, as once, few, many or a class of expanded clone.

clone size: -
J gene: TRBJ1-2
D gene: -
V gene: TRBV6-1
CDR3 DNA: TGTGCCAGCAGTGTTGCCGAACAGTCCTATGGCTACACCTTC
CDR3 protein: CASSVAEQSYGYTF

clone size: -
J gene: TRBJ2-2
D gene: -
V gene: TRBV4-3
CDR3 DNA: TGCGCCAGCAGCCAAGAGGCCAGGGCAACCGGGGAGCTGTTTTTT
CDR3 protein: CASSQEARATGELFF

clone size: -
J gene: TRBJ2-7
D gene: -
V gene: TRBV4-1
CDR3 DNA: TGCGCCAGCAGCCAAGGGTCTCAGGGGTCCTACGAGCAGTACTTC
CDR3 protein: CASSQGSQGSYEQYF

clone size: -
J gene: TRBJ2-3
D gene: TRBD2
V gene: TRBV9
CDR3 DNA: TGTGCCAGCAGCGTAGGCGAAGGGGAGGGAGGGCAGTATTTT
CDR3 protein: CASSVGEGEGGQYF

clone size: -
J gene: TRBJ1-1
D gene: -
V gene: TRBV5-4
CDR3 DNA: TGTGCCAGCAGGATGGGACATACGGGGACTGAAGCTTTCTTT
CDR3 protein: CASRMGHTGTEAFF

clone size: -
J gene: TRBJ1-1
D gene: TRBD1
V gene: TRBV6-5
CDR3 DNA: TGTGCCAGCAGTTACAGGGGGCCGGGGGCAGCTTTCTTT
CDR3 protein: CASSYRGPGAAFF

clone size: once
J gene: TRBJ2-7
D gene: -
V gene: TRBV6-6
CDR3 DNA: TGTGCCAGCAGTCCCACAGGTTCCTACGAGCAGTACTTC
CDR3 protein: CASSPTGSYEQYF

clone size: once
J gene: TRBJ1-2
D gene: -
V gene: TRBV30
CDR3 DNA: TGTGCCTGGAGTTCCGACAGAAGCTATGGCTACACCTTC
CDR3 protein: CAWSSDRSYGYTF

clone size: few
J gene: TRBJ1-4
D gene: -
V gene: TRBV6-5
CDR3 DNA: TGTGCCAGCAGTTACGTAGGGGGGGCTGGGGAAAAACTGTTTTTT
CDR3 protein: CASSYVGGAGEKLFF

clone size: -
J gene: TRBJ2-7
D gene: TRBD2
V gene: TRBV5-1
CDR3 DNA: TGCGCCAGCAGCCCCGGGACTACCCTCAGGGAGCAGTACTTC
CDR3 protein: CASSPGTTLREQYF

clone size: -
J gene: TRBJ2-3
D gene: TRBD2
V gene: TRBV5-8
CDR3 DNA: TGTGCCAGCAGCCCCAAAAAAGCGGGGGGCTCAGATACGCAGTATTTT
CDR3 protein: CASSPKKAGGSDTQYF

clone size: -
J gene: TRBJ2-7
D gene: TRBD1
V gene: TRBV5-5
CDR3 DNA: TGTGCCAGCGGATCAGGGGGTCTCTACGAGCAGTACTTC
CDR3 protein: CASGSGGLYEQYF

clone size: -
J gene: TRBJ2-7
D gene: -
V gene: TRBV15
CDR3 DNA: TGTGCCACCAATTCTCCCGAAACAGGATCCTACGAGCAGTACTTC
CDR3 protein: CATNSPETGSYEQYF

clone size: once
J gene: TRBJ2-5
D gene: TRBD2
V gene: TRBV27
CDR3 DNA: TGTGCCAGCAGTTCCTGGACTAGCGGGGCACAAGAGACCCAGTACTTC
CDR3 protein: CASSSWTSGAQETQYF

clone size: few
J gene: TRBJ2-1
D gene: TRBD1
V gene: TRBV18
CDR3 DNA: TGTGCCAGCTCATTACCGGGACAGGGGGACCGTGAGCAGTTCTTC
CDR3 protein: CASSLPGQGDREQFF

clone size: -
J gene: TRBJ1-2
D gene: TRBD1
V gene: TRBV6-6
CDR3 DNA: TGTGCCAGCAGGATACAGGGGGCGGACTATGGCTACACCTTC
CDR3 protein: CASRIQGADYGYTF

clone size: -
J gene: TRBJ2-1
D gene: TRBD1
V gene: TRBV7-9
CDR3 DNA: TGTGCCAGCAGCTTAGGCCGGGACAGCCGAAGCTCCTACAATGAGCAGTTCTTC
CDR3 protein: CASSLGRDSRSSYNEQFF

clone size: -
J gene: TRBJ2-3
D gene: TRBD2
V gene: TRBV4-2
CDR3 DNA: TGTGCCAGCAGCCAAGATTCGCTAGCGGGGGGCACAGATACGCAGTATTTT
CDR3 protein: CASSQDSLAGGTDTQYF

clone size: -
J gene: TRBJ2-7
D gene: -
V gene: TRBV25-1
CDR3 DNA: TGTGCCAGCAGTATAGGGGCGTCCTACGAGCAGTACTTC
CDR3 protein: CASSIGASYEQYF

clone size: -
J gene: TRBJ1-5
D gene: -
V gene: TRBV6-1
CDR3 DNA: TGTGCCAGCAGTGTCGGTGGGGGGGGTAGTCGTGCCCAGCATTTT
CDR3 protein: CASSVGGGGSRAQHF

clone size: -
J gene: TRBJ2-3
D gene: TRBD1
V gene: TRBV2
CDR3 DNA: TGTGCCAGAGGGGTAGGGACAGGGCGCACAGATACGCAGTATTTT
CDR3 protein: CARGVGTGRTDTQYF

clone size: -
J gene: TRBJ1-1
D gene: -
V gene: TRBV2
CDR3 DNA: TGTGCCAGCATTTGGTTGTACGGCACTGAAGCTTTCTTT
CDR3 protein: CASIWLYGTEAFF

clone size: -
J gene: TRBJ2-7
D gene: -
V gene: TRBV7-9
CDR3 DNA: TGTGCCAGCAGTCCGGACAGCTCCTACGAGCAGTACTTC
CDR3 protein: CASSPDSSYEQYF

clone size: -
J gene: TRBJ1-3
D gene: -
V gene: TRBV10-2
CDR3 DNA: TGCGCCAGCAGTGATAGGGTTGACAGCCCCTCTGGAAACACCATATATTTT
CDR3 protein: CASSDRVDSPSGNTIYF

clone size: -
J gene: TRBJ1-1
D gene: -
V gene: TRBV29-1
CDR3 DNA: TGCAGCGTTGAAGAGAGCCCTCGGGAAGCTTTCTTT
CDR3 protein: CSVEESPREAFF

clone size: few
J gene: TRBJ1-6
D gene: TRBD1
V gene: TRBV15
CDR3 DNA: TGTGCCACCAGCGGTAGGACAGGGGTCGGCTATAATTCACCCCTCCACTTT
CDR3 protein: CATSGRTGVGYNSPLHF

clone size: -
J gene: TRBJ1-2
D gene: -
V gene: TRBV30
CDR3 DNA: TGTGCCTGGAGTTTCGGTTACAGGGCGAACTATGGCTACACCTTC
CDR3 protein: CAWSFGYRANYGYTF

clone size: -
J gene: TRBJ2-3
D gene: -
V gene: TRBV9
CDR3 DNA: TGTGCCAGCAGCGGGAACAGGGGACTTGGGCAGTATTTT
CDR3 protein: CASSGNRGLGQYF

clone size: -
J gene: TRBJ1-2
D gene: -
V gene: TRBV12-5
CDR3 DNA: TGTGCTAGTGGTTATATGGGCAAAGTCTATGGCTACACCTTC
CDR3 protein: CASGYMGKVYGYTF

clone size: few
J gene: TRBJ1-1
D gene: -
V gene: TRBV2
CDR3 DNA: TGTGCCAGCCGAACGGCAGAGAGGCTTGAAGCTTTCTTT
CDR3 protein: CASRTAERLEAFF

clone size: -
J gene: TRBJ2-7
D gene: TRBD2
V gene: TRBV9
CDR3 DNA: TGTGCCAGCAGCCCCCCCAGCGGGGGGGCGTGGGAGCAGTACTTC
CDR3 protein: CASSPPSGGAWEQYF

clone size: few
J gene: TRBJ2-1
D gene: -
V gene: TRBV7-2
CDR3 DNA: TGTGCCAGCAGCTTTCTCAGTAGGACAGACTACAATGAGCAGTTCTTC
CDR3 protein: CASSFLSRTDYNEQFF

clone size: -
J gene: TRBJ1-1
D gene: -
V gene: TRBV9
CDR3 DNA: TGTGCCAGCAGCGTACGACCAGGGGCAGGGACTGAAGCTTTCTTT
CDR3 protein: CASSVRPGAGTEAFF

clone size: -
J gene: TRBJ1-5
D gene: -
V gene: TRBV9
CDR3 DNA: TGTGCCAGCAGCGTAGGTATTAGCAATCAGCCCCAGCATTTT
CDR3 protein: CASSVGISNQPQHF

clone size: -
J gene: TRBJ2-2
D gene: TRBD1
V gene: TRBV11-2
CDR3 DNA: TGTGCCAGCAGCGTCCTGGGACAGGGTTTCGGGAACACCGGGGAGCTGTTTTTT
CDR3 protein: CASSVLGQGFGNTGELFF